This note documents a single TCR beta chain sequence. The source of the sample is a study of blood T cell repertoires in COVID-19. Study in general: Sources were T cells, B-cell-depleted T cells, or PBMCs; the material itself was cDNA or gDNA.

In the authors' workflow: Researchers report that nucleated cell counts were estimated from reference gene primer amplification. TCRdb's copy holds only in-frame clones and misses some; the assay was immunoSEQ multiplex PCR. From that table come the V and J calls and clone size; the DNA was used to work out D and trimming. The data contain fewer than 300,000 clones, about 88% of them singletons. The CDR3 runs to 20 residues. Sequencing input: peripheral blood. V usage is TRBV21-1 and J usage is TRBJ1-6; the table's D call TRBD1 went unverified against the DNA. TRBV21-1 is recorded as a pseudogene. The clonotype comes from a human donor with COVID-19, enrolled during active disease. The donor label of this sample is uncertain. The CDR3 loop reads CASSKDSPLETVIYNSPLHF. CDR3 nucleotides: TGTGCCAGCAGCAAAGATAGCCCGCTTGAGACAGTAATTTATAATTCACCCCTCCACTTT.